This T cell receptor beta chain is drawn from a study of cytomegalovirus exposure and HLA in healthy donors. The study's findings and limits: According to reports, the classifier identified cytomegalovirus status with high specificity and sensitivity. In an earlier analysis, most TCR beta V segments were productive about 87% or about 30% of the time. Associated with HLA alleles at 0.05 false discovery rate in a later analysis were 16,951 TCR beta sequences.

Primers: 60 Vbeta forward and 13 Jbeta reverse. Method: immunoSEQ multiplex PCR; TCRdb's copy keeps in-frame clones and lacks some. The repertoire holds some 100,000 clones, with nearly 70% as singletons. Regarding this clone: Its specificity is unknown. A read error may produce the germline difference seen at one junction end.

This CDR3 has 14 amino acids. The germline CDR1 and CDR2 sequences are SEHNR and FQNEAQ (reference sequence). When sampled, the donors appeared nominally healthy, though they likely had unrecorded immune exposures. The chain has TRBV7-9 and TRBJ2-2, with a weak D call TRBD2 (5 bases). The sequence came from a woman aged 50 to 60 in good health and CMV-seropositive. Sequencing was carried out using PBMCs. Written as DNA, the CDR3 is TGTTCCAGCAGCTTATCGAGGGATACCGGGGAGCTGTTTTTT. Translating it yields CSSSLSRDTGELFF.